Following are 2 T cell receptor beta chains from one sample sequenced in a study of cytomegalovirus exposure and HLA in healthy donors. The PCR ran on 60 Vbeta and 13 Jbeta primers. Libraries were prepared by immunoSEQ multiplex PCR; TCRdb keeps only in-frame clonotypes and omits some of them. The sample records over 150,000 clones, approximately 80% being singletons. Sequencing used PBMCs. These TCRs come from a woman under 40 in good health and CMV-seronegative.

For this clone: Other DNA sequences from this sample encode an identical CDR3 as well. J is TRBJ2-7 and V is TRBV5-1; 8 bases agree with TRBD1. The V gene end was trimmed by 4 bases and the J gene end by 1 base; junction bases not matched to a gene: 1. Germline V gene sequence: CDR1 SGHRS, CDR2 YFSETQ. The CDR3 sequence is 13 residues long. As DNA, the CDR3 is TGCGCCAGCAGCCGGGACAGGTCCTACGAGCAGTACTTC. As protein: CASSRDRSYEQYF. The entire variable domain, with the rest obtained from reference TRBV5-1 and TRBJ2-7, is as follows: KAGVTQTPRYLIKTRGQQVTLSCSPISGHRSVSWYQQTPGQGLQFLFEYFSETQRNKGNFPGRFSGRQFSNSRSEMNVSTLELGDSALYLCASSRDRSYEQYFGPGTRLTVT.

This clone occurred a few times. The junction departs from germline at one end; a sequencing error may be responsible. CDR3: CASSLVTGGWPSGANGLTF. DNA for the CDR3: TGTGCCAGCAGCTTGGTGACAGGGGGATGGCCCTCTGGGGCCAACGGCCTGACTTTC. The J gene is TRBJ2-6, the V gene TRBV5-6; 9 nucleotides match TRBD1. The CDR3 extends over 19 amino acids. The germline CDR1 and CDR2 sequences are SGHDT and YYEEEE. Filled out from reference TRBV5-6 and TRBJ2-6, the complete variable domain reads DAGVTQSPTHLIKTRGQQVTLRCSPKSGHDTVSWYQQALGQGPQFIFQYYEEEERQRGNFPDRFSGHQFPNYSSELNVNALLLGDSALYLCASSLVTGGWPSGANGLTFGAGSRLTVL.